These 22 T cell receptor beta chains were all obtained from the same sample, sequenced in a study of neurological immune-mediated disorders. MiXCR, applied by TCRdb to the 5' RACE reads, yields one record per CDR3 protein. The table shows under 70,000 distinct CDR3 sequences, with 5.2% occurring only once. The specimen was PBMCs. Source of these receptors: a woman aged 25 to 39 with multiple sclerosis.

This clonotype was recorded many times. The rearrangement joins TRBV7-2 to TRBJ2-5, with 9 positions matching TRBD2. Trimming cost V 5 bases and J 4 bases; bases outside gene matches: 8. This CDR3 contains 15 residues. From germline, CDR1 is SGHTA and CDR2 FQGNSA. The CDR3 region has the DNA TGTGCCAGCAGCCTAAGCGGGGGGTGGGTAGAGACCCAGTACTTC. This sequence encodes CASSLSGGWVETQYF.

A word on this clonotype: A much larger clone is a single base away; this may be a read error. The chain combines TRBV29-1 with TRBJ1-5; D is uncertain. CDR1 and CDR2 from the germline V gene are SQVTM and ANQGSEA. Trimming took 6 bases from V and 6 from J, leaving 18 bases between them. This CDR3 is built from 14 residues. Here the CDR3 reads CSVRDSEVLQPQHF. The CDR3 region has the DNA TGCAGCGTAAGGGATTCGGAAGTTCTTCAGCCCCAGCATTTT.

This clonotype was seen ten or more times. V gene TRBV5-1 combines with J gene TRBJ2-1; TRBD2 matches 7 bases. The CDR3 extends over 16 amino acids. V dropped 0 bases and J dropped 3; count of bases not matched to a gene: 6. The germline CDR1 and CDR2 sequences are SGHRS and YFSETQ. CDR3 bases: TGCGCCAGCAGCTTGGTGTCTAGCGGATTCTACAATGAGCAGTTCTTC. Amino acids: CASSLVSSGFYNEQFF.

This clonotype was detected many times. The J gene is TRBJ1-6, the V gene TRBV20-1; 7 nucleotides match TRBD1. Germline values: CDR1 DFQATT, CDR2 SNEGSKA (reference sequence). The ends lost 4 bases at V and 6 bases at J; junction bases unmatched: 9. This CDR3 spans 15 amino acids. CDR3 protein: CSATRQGPANSPLHF. As DNA, the CDR3 is TGCAGTGCTACTCGACAGGGCCCGGCTAATTCACCCCTCCACTTT.

The CDR3 coding sequence is TGCGCCAGCAGCCCCGAAGTTGGGGCCTATGGCTACACCTTC. Translating gives CASSPEVGAYGYTF. The chain recombines TRBV5-1 with TRBJ1-2; tentatively, D is TRBD1 (5 bases). CDR3 length: 14 amino acids. The germline CDR1 and CDR2 sequences are SGHRS and YFSETQ. V was cut by 4 bases and J by 4 bases, with 14 bases left in between.

This clonotype was counted at least ten times. This chain joins TRBV15 and TRBJ2-7, with D hard to call. The CDR3 spans 13 residues. Trimming removed 0 bases from V and 3 bases from J, with 6 bases in between. The V gene's germline CDR1 is LNHNV and CDR2 YYDKDF (reference sequence). The CDR3 DNA reads as TGTGCCACCAGCAGAGATTCTGGCTACGAGCAGTACTTC. Translating gives CATSRDSGYEQYF. The full variable domain, its missing parts supplied by reference TRBV15 and TRBJ2-7, is DAMVIQNPRYQVTQFGKPVTLSCSQTLNHNVMYWYQQKSSQAPKLLFHYYDKDFNNEADTPDNFQSRRPNTSFCFLDIRSPGLGDTAMYLCATSRDSGYEQYFGPGTRLTVT.

V and J are TRBV3-1 and TRBJ1-1; TRBD1 is a possible D gene (6 bases). Germline V gives CDR1 LGHDT, CDR2 YNNKEL (reference sequence). This CDR3 region has 17 residues. Trimming shortened V by 4 bases and J by 3 bases, and 21 bases separated the two germline ends. CDR3 sequence (DNA): TGTGCCAGCAGCCGCTTCCCCAGGGGAGAGATGGACACTGAAGCTTTCTTT. Amino acid sequence: CASSRFPRGEMDTEAFF.

The chain joins TRBV11-2 to TRBJ2-3; D gene uncertain. Trimming pared 5 bases from V and 2 bases from J, leaving 11 bases between. Per the germline V gene, CDR1 is SGHAT and CDR2 is FQNNGV. This CDR3 spans 14 amino acids. DNA of the CDR3: TGTGCCAGCAGCCAACCCTACGACACAGATACGCAGTATTTT. Translating it yields CASSQPYDTDTQYF.

With respect to this clonotype: This may be a read error, as it is one base from a much larger clone. The chain recombines TRBV7-2 with TRBJ1-4; D may be TRBD1 (5 bases). The CDR3 runs to 14 residues. Trimming removed 3 bases from V and 8 bases from J, with 13 bases in between. Germline V gene lookup returns CDR1 SGHTA and CDR2 FQGNSA. CDR3 residues: CASSLGTGREKLFF. In nucleotides, the CDR3 is TGTGCCAGCAGCTTGGGCACGGGACGGGAAAAACTGTTTTTT.

This clonotype occurred many times. The chain carries TRBV5-1 and TRBJ2-1; TRBD2 aligns across 12 bases. Germline CDR1 SGHRS, CDR2 YFSETQ. The junction had 4 bases not matched to a gene; V was cut back by 0 bases and J by 0 bases. CDR3 length: 18 amino acids. The CDR3 spells CASSLGELAGGSYNEQFF. CDR3 DNA: TGCGCCAGCAGCTTGGGGGAACTAGCGGGGGGCTCCTACAATGAGCAGTTCTTC.

The genes are TRBV7-9 and TRBJ1-4; TRBD1 is a possible D gene (5 bases). The CDR3 is 11 amino acids. Germline loops: CDR1 SEHNR, CDR2 FQNEAQ (reference sequence). The V end was cut by 6 bases, the J end by 8 bases, with 7 bases between. The CDR3 region is CASRGEEKLFF. The CDR3 DNA follows: TGTGCCAGCAGGGGGGAGGAAAAACTGTTTTTT.

This clonotype occurred a few times. This may come from a read error, since a much larger clone is one base off. V gene TRBV5-1 combines with J gene TRBJ2-5; D gene uncertain. In germline, CDR1 is SGHRS, CDR2 YFSETQ. This CDR3 region has 16 residues. With 1 base removed from V and 2 bases from J, the gap between germline ends came to 15 bases. CDR3 in DNA: TGCGCCAGCAGCTTGAGTGCTGGAACTACACAAGAGACCCAGTACTTC. It translates to CASSLSAGTTQETQYF.

This clonotype was observed a handful of times. At one boundary the junction diverges from the germline segment, which might be a read error. V gene TRBV20-1 combines with J gene TRBJ1-6, with D hard to call. The length of the CDR3 is 14 residues. Per germline, CDR1 DFQATT and CDR2 SNEGSKA (reference sequence). CDR3 DNA sequence: TGCAGTGCTAGATCATCTACGGCCAATTCACCCCTCAACTTT. It translates to CSARSSTANSPLNF.

This clonotype was found a few times. V usage is TRBV12-5 and J usage is TRBJ1-4; D may be TRBD1 (6 bases). Germline loops: CDR1 LGHNT, CDR2 FRNRAP. V was shortened by 5 bases and J by 0 bases, with 16 bases between the two germline ends. The CDR3 has 17 amino acids. DNA for the CDR3: TGTGCTAGTGGTCCGGGGCAGGGGAGAGCAACTAATGAAAAACTGTTTTTT. Residues: CASGPGQGRATNEKLFF.

This clonotype was counted at least ten times. The chain is built from TRBV20-1 and TRBJ1-2; D is undetermined. The CDR3 spans 11 residues. Per germline, CDR1 DFQATT and CDR2 SNEGSKA (reference sequence). V lost 6 bases, J lost 4 bases, and 9 bases lay in between. CDR3: CSAWRLYGYTF. The CDR3 nucleotides read TGCAGTGCGTGGAGGCTCTATGGCTACACCTTC.

At least ten counts were recorded for this clonotype. This chain connects TRBV20-1 to TRBJ2-7; 9 bases match TRBD2. The germline V gene has CDR1 DFQATT and CDR2 SNEGSKA (reference sequence). The CDR3 loop spans 16 amino acids. V gave up 6 bases and J gave up 7 bases; unmatched junction bases: 19. The CDR3 nucleotides read TGCAGTGCCGAATGGGGCAGCGGGGGGATAAGTAGGGAGCAGTACTTC. Translation: CSAEWGSGGISREQYF.

The chain couples TRBV15 to TRBJ2-4, with D perhaps matching TRBD2 (6 bases). This CDR3 comprises 15 residues. From germline, CDR1 is LNHNV and CDR2 YYDKDF (reference sequence). V was cut by 1 base and J by 1 base, with 8 bases left in between. In DNA form, the CDR3 reads TGTGCCACCAGCAGAGGTGGGGGGGCCAAAAACATTCAGTACTTC. This gives the protein CATSRGGGAKNIQYF.

This clonotype was recorded at least ten times. The rearrangement links TRBV3-1 to TRBJ2-2, with 10 bases matching TRBD1. This CDR3 spans 15 amino acids. From germline, CDR1 is LGHDT and CDR2 YNNKEL (reference sequence). The V and J ends lost 6 bases and 3 bases, in that order; junction bases with no gene match: 4. The CDR3 reads CASRPGTGDTGELFF. The CDR3 region has the DNA TGTGCCAGCAGACCCGGGACAGGGGACACCGGGGAGCTGTTTTTT.

Many counts were recorded for this clonotype. V and J are TRBV4-1 and TRBJ2-4, with D perhaps matching TRBD1 (6 bases). The CDR3 is made up of 19 amino acids. Between the trimmed V and J ends, which lost 1 base and 0 bases, there was a span of 19 bases. In germline, CDR1 is MGHRA, CDR2 YSYEKL. CDR3 nucleotides: TGCGCCAGCAGCCAAGGCCCCTGGGTTGGGACACTAGCCAAAAACATTCAGTACTTC. Protein product: CASSQGPWVGTLAKNIQYF.

This clonotype has ten or more counts. The V call is TRBV5-1, the J call TRBJ1-1, with TRBD1 matching over 7 bases. CDR1 SGHRS and CDR2 YFSETQ come from the germline V gene. CDR3 length: 15 amino acids. V shed 0 bases, J shed 0 bases, and the junction held 2 bases outside the gene matches. The CDR3 region is CASSLEGAVNTEAFF. Written as DNA, the CDR3 is TGCGCCAGCAGCTTGGAGGGGGCCGTGAACACTGAAGCTTTCTTT.

This clonotype was counted ten times or more. V gene TRBV2 combines with J gene TRBJ1-2, with TRBD1 matching over 9 bases. CDR1 SNHLY and CDR2 FYNNEI come from the germline V gene. J gave up 4 bases and V 2 bases, and 2 bases lay outside the gene matches. There are 14 residues in the CDR3. The CDR3 spells CASSELGQGYGYTF. CDR3 in DNA: TGTGCCAGCAGTGAATTGGGACAGGGCTATGGCTACACCTTC.

The sample holds many counts of this clonotype. The genes are TRBV5-6 and TRBJ1-4, with no clear D. Trimming stripped 3 bases from V and 0 bases from J, with 9 bases between. This CDR3 has 15 residues. Per germline, CDR1 SGHDT and CDR2 YYEEEE. CDR3 sequence (DNA): TGTGCCAGCAGCTATGACCGTTCAACTAATGAAAAACTGTTTTTT. Encoded protein: CASSYDRSTNEKLFF.